The 21 T cell receptor beta chains presented below share a single source sample, sequenced in a study of long-term antiretroviral therapy in people with HIV. Run at survey level, the immunoSEQ assay was version v3.0. The repertoire was sequenced with immunoSEQ multiplex PCR; TCRdb's copy has only in-frame clones and lacks some. Here the sample spans more than 15,000 clones, approximately 83% being singletons. Sample: unsorted PBMCs, taken 0.5 years before starting antiretroviral therapy. These receptors came from a young man with HIV.

The CDR3 DNA sequence: TGTGCCAGCAGCTTAACCACAGGGGCCCTGGGGACCGGGGAGCTGTTTTTT. Translated: CASSLTTGALGTGELFF. The chain uses TRBV11-2 and TRBJ2-2; 7 positions match TRBD1. Germline CDR1 and CDR2: SGHAT and FQNNGV. This CDR3 is built from 17 residues. Trimming cost V 2 bases and J 5 bases; bases outside gene matches: 11. Combining the CDR3 with reference TRBV11-2 and TRBJ2-2 gives the whole variable domain EAGVAQSPRYKIIEKRQSVAFWCNPISGHATLYWYQQILGQGPKLLIQFQNNGVVDDSQLPKDRFSAERLKGVDSTLKIQPAKLEDSAVYLCASSLTTGALGTGELFFGEGSRLTVL.

This chain uses TRBV5-6 with TRBJ2-1; D gene uncertain. Germline V gene lookup returns CDR1 SGHDT and CDR2 YYEEEE. The CDR3 is 13 residues long. Trimming cost V 4 bases and J 5 bases, with 10 bases left between them. The CDR3 DNA sequence: TGTGCCAGCAGCCTTACTGAAAACAATGAGCAGTTCTTC. Translated, it gives CASSLTENNEQFF.

This clone was recorded once. The chain combines TRBV7-9 with TRBJ1-4; D remains ambiguous. Germline CDR1 SEHNR, CDR2 FQNEAQ (reference sequence). The CDR3 totals 18 residues. Trimming removed 6 bases from V and 8 bases from J, with 28 bases in between. The CDR3 loop is CASSNRRLIDGGYEKLFF. CDR3 DNA sequence: TGTGCCAGCAGTAACCGGAGGCTAATCGACGGCGGATACGAAAAACTGTTTTTT.

V and J are TRBV5-4 and TRBJ2-1; TRBD2 might be the D (7 bases). This CDR3 spans 16 amino acids. The germline gives CDR1 SGHNT, CDR2 YYREEE (reference sequence). Trimming removed 4 bases from V and 4 bases from J, with 18 bases in between. CDR3 loop: CASSPSPGGRYNEQFF. CDR3 sequence (DNA): TGTGCCAGCAGCCCCAGCCCCGGGGGGCGGTACAATGAGCAGTTCTTC.

The chain has TRBV27 and TRBJ2-3; TRBD1 matches at 7 bases. The germline gives CDR1 MNHEY, CDR2 SMNVEV (reference sequence). The CDR3 totals 13 residues. V was clipped by 8 bases and J by 1 base; unmatched bases: 3. In DNA form, the CDR3 reads TGTGCCAGCGGTACAGGGGGCACAGATACGCAGTATTTT. Translated: CASGTGGTDTQYF.

V and J are TRBV6-6 and TRBJ2-1; no clear D. V was shortened by 6 bases and J by 6 bases, with 9 bases between the two germline ends. The CDR3 has 12 residues. Germline CDR1 and CDR2: MNHNY and SVGAGI (reference sequence). This CDR3 reads CASSSVGNEQFF. CDR3 sequence (DNA): TGTGCCAGCAGCTCCGTGGGCAATGAGCAGTTCTTC.

This clone is deemed medium-sized. The chain combines TRBV28 with TRBJ1-1, with D perhaps TRBD1 (6 bases). Germline V gene sequence: CDR1 MDHEN, CDR2 SYDVKM. The CDR3 is made up of 13 amino acids. Trimming shortened V by 5 bases and J by 8 bases, and 15 bases separated the two germline ends. The CDR3 sequence is CASSPLGQPEAFF. CDR3 nucleotides: TGTGCCAGCAGTCCGTTAGGACAGCCCGAAGCTTTCTTT.

This chain joins TRBV7-9 and TRBJ2-5; 16 bases agree with TRBD2. V lost 7 bases to trimming and J lost 4 bases; unmatched junction nucleotides: 3. From germline, CDR1 is SEHNR and CDR2 FQNEAQ (reference sequence). The length of the CDR3 is 15 residues. The CDR3 spells CASTGTSGGAETQYF. The CDR3 nucleotides read TGTGCCAGCACCGGGACTAGCGGGGGGGCAGAGACCCAGTACTTC.

V usage is TRBV11-2 and J usage is TRBJ1-2; 8 bases align to TRBD1. After removal of 1 base from V and 3 bases from J, the junction contained 1 base not matched to a gene. Germline V gene lookup returns CDR1 SGHAT and CDR2 FQNNGV. The length of the CDR3 is 14 residues. In DNA form, the CDR3 reads TGTGCCAGCAGCTTAGGGACAGGGTACTATGGCTACACCTTC. Translating it yields CASSLGTGYYGYTF.

This rearrangement joins TRBV7-9 to TRBJ1-1; D is unresolved. From germline, CDR1 is SEHNR and CDR2 FQNEAQ (reference sequence). The CDR3 covers 13 residues. With 5 bases removed from V and 1 base from J, the gap between germline ends came to 8 bases. CDR3 sequence: CASSLVRNTEAFF. In DNA form, the CDR3 reads TGTGCCAGCAGCCTCGTAAGGAACACTGAAGCTTTCTTT.

V and J are TRBV7-2 and TRBJ2-7, with D tentatively TRBD1 (6 bases). The germline CDR1 and CDR2 sequences are SGHTA and FQGNSA. With 6 bases removed from V and 2 bases from J, the gap between germline ends came to 11 bases. The CDR3 has 13 amino acids. In nucleotides, the CDR3 is TGTGCCAGCAGTAGGACAGACGCCTACGAGCAGTACTTC. This encodes CASSRTDAYEQYF.

This rearrangement joins TRBV6-1 to TRBJ2-5, with a tentative D call TRBD2 (7 bases). CDR1 and CDR2 from the germline V gene are MNHNS and SASEGT. CDR3 length: 14 amino acids. Trimming pared 6 bases from V and 3 bases from J, leaving 14 bases between. The CDR3 is CASRGGGGKETQYF. In DNA, the CDR3 is TGTGCCAGCAGGGGGGGAGGGGGAAAAGAGACCCAGTACTTC.

This clone has just a few counts. This chain connects TRBV7-6 to TRBJ2-1; weak D call: TRBD1 (6 bases). Trimming cost V 5 bases and J 10 bases, with 15 bases left between them. The germline V gene has CDR1 SGHVS and CDR2 FNYEAQ. This CDR3 is built from 13 residues. The CDR3 coding sequence is TGTGCCAGCAGCGCAACAGGGTATAAGGAGCAGTTCTTC. As protein: CASSATGYKEQFF.

The rearrangement uses TRBV4-2 and TRBJ2-1; D might be TRBD2 (5 bases). This CDR3 has 12 amino acids. V lost 1 base to trimming and J lost 15 bases, with 13 bases between them. The germline gives CDR1 LGHNA, CDR2 YNFKEQ. The chain's CDR3 is CASSQVNSGGFF. The CDR3 coding sequence is TGTGCCAGCAGCCAAGTTAACAGTGGAGGGTTCTTC.

V gene TRBV9 combines with J gene TRBJ1-5; D is uncertain. CDR1 and CDR2 (germline): SGDLS, YYNGEE. This CDR3 region has 15 residues. Between the trimmed V and J ends, which lost 0 bases and 1 base, there was a span of 8 bases. CDR3 sequence reads: CASSVDPWSNQPQHF. CDR3 in DNA: TGTGCCAGCAGCGTAGACCCCTGGAGCAATCAGCCCCAGCATTTT. The full variable domain, in which reference TRBV9 and TRBJ1-5 provide the parts outside the CDR3, is DSGVTQTPKHLITATGQRVTLRCSPRSGDLSVYWYQQSLDQGLQFLIQYYNGEERAKGNILERFSAQQFPDLHSELNLSSLELGDSALYFCASSVDPWSNQPQHFGDGTRLSIL.

The chain links TRBV5-1 to TRBJ2-7, with TRBD1 identical over 11 bases. This CDR3 is built from 15 residues. Germline assignment: CDR1 SGHRS and CDR2 YFSETQ. The J segment lost 1 base and the V segment lost 4 bases, leaving 4 bases of the junction unmatched. CDR3 loop: CASSLGTGGSYEQYF. In DNA, the CDR3 is TGCGCCAGCAGCCTCGGGACAGGGGGTTCCTACGAGCAGTACTTC.

The rearrangement uses TRBV2 and TRBJ2-3, with 7 bases aligning to TRBD1. From germline, CDR1 is SNHLY and CDR2 FYNNEI. This CDR3 spans 17 amino acids. The trim removed 4 bases at V and 0 bases at J, leaving 10 bases unmatched. The CDR3 is CASSADRELTSTDTQYF. CDR3 nucleotide sequence: TGTGCCAGCAGTGCAGACAGGGAACTTACTAGCACAGATACGCAGTATTTT.

The chain carries TRBV10-3 and TRBJ1-2; D is unresolved. The V end was cut by 9 bases, the J end by 0 bases, with 11 bases between. The CDR3 extends over 13 amino acids. CDR1 is ENHRY and CDR2 is SYGVKD in the germline V gene. CDR3 nucleotides: TGTGCCATTAGAGACGGAGCTAACTATGGCTACACCTTC. Translation gives CAIRDGANYGYTF.

The chain employs TRBV27 and TRBJ2-7, with 9 bases matching TRBD1. V dropped 5 bases and J dropped 1; count of bases not matched to a gene: 9. From germline, CDR1 is MNHEY and CDR2 SMNVEV (reference sequence). The CDR3 runs 16 residues. In nucleotides, the CDR3 is TGTGCCAGCAGTCTCCTCCGGGACAGGGTATCCTACGAGCAGTACTTC. This encodes CASSLLRDRVSYEQYF.

This clone was counted once. The V gene is TRBV28, the J gene TRBJ1-3; the D is unclear. Looked up from germline, CDR1 is MDHEN and CDR2 is SYDVKM. The CDR3 is made up of 12 amino acids. Trimming pared 6 bases from V and 4 bases from J, leaving 7 bases between. CDR3 coding DNA: TGTGCCAGCAGCCTAGGGGGAAACACCATATATTTT. It codes for CASSLGGNTIYF.

This rearrangement joins TRBV29-1 to TRBJ1-2; 10 nucleotides match TRBD1. The CDR3 length is 17 residues. V was clipped by 4 bases and J by 7 bases; unmatched bases: 18. Germline-derived CDR1 and CDR2 are SQVTM and ANQGSEA. This CDR3 is CSVVGPGTGENKRGYTF. The CDR3 nucleotides are TGCAGCGTTGTAGGACCCGGGACAGGGGAGAATAAGCGTGGCTACACCTTC.